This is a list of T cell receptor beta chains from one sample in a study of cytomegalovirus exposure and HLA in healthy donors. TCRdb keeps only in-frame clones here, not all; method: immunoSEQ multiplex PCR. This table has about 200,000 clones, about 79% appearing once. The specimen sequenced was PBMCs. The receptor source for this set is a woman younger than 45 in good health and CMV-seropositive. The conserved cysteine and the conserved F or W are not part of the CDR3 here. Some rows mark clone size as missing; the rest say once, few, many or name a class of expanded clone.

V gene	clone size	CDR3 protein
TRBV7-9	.	ASSSITGIQY
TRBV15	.	ATSRGGTGGRGANVLT
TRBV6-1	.	ASKTGNYYEQY
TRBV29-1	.	SGTESLNTEAF
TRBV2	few	ASAPGVVRGYT
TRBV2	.	ASGTSGIDTQY
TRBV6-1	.	ASSENLIGDRTFHLT
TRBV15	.	ATSSPGTGDYGYT
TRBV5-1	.	ASSPEASSDTQY
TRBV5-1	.	ASSLGQEDTGELF
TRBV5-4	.	ASTLRMGSRHEQY
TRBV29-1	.	SVEVAGGSDTQY
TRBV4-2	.	ASSQDPAGFPYEQY
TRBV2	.	ASRRQGYSNQPQH
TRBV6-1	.	ASTRGEQF
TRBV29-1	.	SVEGQEGYEQY
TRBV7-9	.	ASSPLGGFGWTEAF
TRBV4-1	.	ASSQGQGTEAF
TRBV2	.	ASSEASGGEGEAF
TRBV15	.	ATSVNGGSGETQY
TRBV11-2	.	ASSFDGQGFYEQY
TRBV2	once	ASSLTSASYNEQF
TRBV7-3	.	ASSPTVSGISGEQF
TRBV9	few	ASSVGLLFETQY
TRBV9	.	ASSVDPGVGYT
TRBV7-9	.	ASSLAGTRAYNEQF
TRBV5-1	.	ASRAPGSTKTGELF
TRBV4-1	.	ASSQDEATGANVLT
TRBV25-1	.	ATRDSLSGNTIY
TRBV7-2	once	ASSIQGNTEAF
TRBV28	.	ASGGLAGDPYEQY
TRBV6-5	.	ASSGDSRYGYT
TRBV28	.	ASRTPLKGLYGYT
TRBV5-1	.	ASSLPGGSASEQY
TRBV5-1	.	ASSLSRNTGELF
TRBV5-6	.	ASSLNYARGEQY
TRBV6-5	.	ASSYSTSFSEAF
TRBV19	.	ASRKGTANFGYT
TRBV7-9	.	ASTRTTGGTGANVLT
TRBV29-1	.	SVRTGGGEQY